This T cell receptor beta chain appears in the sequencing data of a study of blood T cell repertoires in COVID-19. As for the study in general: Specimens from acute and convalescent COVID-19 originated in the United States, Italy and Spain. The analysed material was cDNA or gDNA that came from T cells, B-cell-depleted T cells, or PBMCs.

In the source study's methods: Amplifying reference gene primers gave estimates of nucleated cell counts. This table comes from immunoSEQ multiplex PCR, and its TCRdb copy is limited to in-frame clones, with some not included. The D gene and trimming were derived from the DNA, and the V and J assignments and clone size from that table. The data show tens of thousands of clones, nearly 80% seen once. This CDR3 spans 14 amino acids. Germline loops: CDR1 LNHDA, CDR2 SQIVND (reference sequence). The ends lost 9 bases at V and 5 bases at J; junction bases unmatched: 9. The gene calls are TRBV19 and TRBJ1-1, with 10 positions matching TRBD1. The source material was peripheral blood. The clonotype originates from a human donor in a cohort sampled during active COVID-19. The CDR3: CASQSRTGGTEAFF. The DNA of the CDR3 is TGTGCCAGCCAATCCCGGACAGGGGGGACTGAAGCTTTCTTT.